The 24 T cell receptor beta chains below were found in one sample sequenced in a study of T cell responses to AZD1222 COVID-19 vaccine. The table came from immunoSEQ multiplex PCR; TCRdb's copy has only in-frame clones and leaves some out. The sample records 100,000 to 120,000 clones, roughly 92% being singletons. The sample here was peripheral blood, taken 28 days after the second AZD1222 dose. The receptors were gathered from an adult who received the AZD1222 COVID-19 vaccine.

This sequence joins TRBV19 and TRBJ2-7; D is uncertain. The CDR3 extends over 13 amino acids. The V end lost 2 bases, the J end lost 3 bases, and 8 bases lay between the germline ends. Germline-derived CDR1 and CDR2 are LNHDA and SQIVND (reference sequence). CDR3 coding DNA: TGTGCCAGTAGTATAAGACGCGACTACGAGCAGTACTTC. Translating gives CASSIRRDYEQYF.

The rearrangement uses TRBV29-1 and TRBJ2-5; either TRBD1 or TRBD2 may fit D (5 bases each). V lost 4 bases and J 4 bases, leaving 16 bases between the germline ends. There are 14 residues in the CDR3. From germline, CDR1 is SQVTM and CDR2 ANQGSEA. CDR3 in DNA: TGCAGCGTTGCGGGGCAGGGCAAGGGAGAGACCCAGTACTTC. It encodes CSVAGQGKGETQYF.

The chain recombines TRBV7-3 with TRBJ2-1; D not certain. Trimming pared 1 base from V and 15 bases from J, leaving 13 bases between. The CDR3 extends over 12 amino acids. CDR1 is SGHTA and CDR2 is FQGTGA in the germline V gene. The CDR3 region is CASSLNDGQTFF. The CDR3 DNA reads as TGTGCCAGCAGCTTAAATGACGGGCAAACGTTCTTC.

The chain carries TRBV28 and TRBJ1-5, with a tentative D call TRBD1 (6 bases). This CDR3 spans 14 amino acids. With 7 bases removed from V and 6 bases from J, the gap between germline ends came to 16 bases. Germline V gene sequence: CDR1 MDHEN, CDR2 SYDVKM. Here the CDR3 reads CASTRTVPGQPQHF. The CDR3 region has the DNA TGTGCCAGCACCCGGACAGTTCCAGGTCAGCCCCAGCATTTT.

The rearrangement uses TRBV4-1 and TRBJ2-2, with 8 bases aligning to TRBD2. The CDR3 is 18 residues long. CDR1 and CDR2 (germline): MGHRA, YSYEKL. Germline trimming cut 4 bases from V and 3 bases from J; bases unmatched to any gene: 13. The CDR3 loop reads CASSPLTGGTRHTGELFF. The CDR3 nucleotides read TGCGCCAGCAGCCCCTTGACGGGGGGGACTAGGCACACCGGGGAGCTGTTTTTT.

CDR3 protein: CASSPPYGGVDEQFF. In DNA, the CDR3 is TGTGCCAGCAGCCCACCCTATGGGGGGGTGGATGAGCAGTTCTTC. V is TRBV5-4 and J is TRBJ2-1; 7 nucleotides agree with TRBD2. CDR1 is SGHNT, CDR2 YYREEE, per germline (reference sequence). The CDR3 loop spans 15 amino acids. J was trimmed by 8 bases and V by 4 bases; bases with no gene match: 12.

V is TRBV7-2 and J is TRBJ2-3; D tentatively reads TRBD1 or TRBD2 (6 bases each). The CDR3 runs 17 residues. V was pared by 2 bases and J by 2 bases, with 17 bases between. The V gene's germline CDR1 is SGHTA and CDR2 FQGNSA. In DNA form, the CDR3 reads TGTGCCAGCAGCTTAATATCCCGGGGGACAATCACAGATACGCAGTATTTT. Encoded protein: CASSLISRGTITDTQYF.

This chain joins TRBV6-2 or TRBV6-3 and TRBJ1-1; D remains ambiguous. Germline CDR1 is MNHEY and CDR2 is SVGEGT. V lost 0 bases, J lost 11 bases, and 13 bases lay in between. The CDR3 is 13 amino acids. CDR3 residues: CASSYSVGTAAFF. The CDR3 region has the DNA TGTGCCAGCAGTTACTCGGTTGGTACGGCGGCTTTCTTT.

V is TRBV13 and J is TRBJ2-3; D is ambiguous. The CDR3 runs 11 residues. From germline, CDR1 is PRHDT and CDR2 FYEKMQ (reference sequence). Deletions cut 4 bases from V and 2 bases from J, with 1 base between. DNA of the CDR3: TGTGCCAGCAGCTCCACAGATACGCAGTATTTT. The encoded protein is CASSSTDTQYF.

This chain links TRBV6-2 or TRBV6-3 with TRBJ1-2; 8 positions match TRBD1. With V trimmed by 4 bases and J by 6 bases, 10 bases remained unmatched. The V gene's germline CDR1 is MNHEY and CDR2 SVGEGT. The CDR3 has 15 residues. The DNA of the CDR3 is TGTGCCAGCAGTTTCCCCGTCCGACAGGGGAATGGCTACACCTTC. Translation: CASSFPVRQGNGYTF.

The V and J genes are TRBV19 and TRBJ2-7, with 9 positions matching TRBD1. There are 13 residues in the CDR3. The germline V gene has CDR1 LNHDA and CDR2 SQIVND (reference sequence). The V and J ends lost 6 bases and 6 bases, in that order; junction bases with no gene match: 6. The CDR3 spells CASRSGQGGEQYF. CDR3 nucleotide sequence: TGTGCCAGTAGATCGGGACAGGGAGGCGAGCAGTACTTC.

The chain combines TRBV18 with TRBJ1-4, with 8 bases aligning to TRBD1. This CDR3 is built from 17 residues. Germline-derived CDR1 and CDR2 are KGHSH and LQKENI. J was trimmed by 5 bases and V by 2 bases; bases with no gene match: 10. The CDR3 DNA reads as TGTGCCAGCTCACCAGCCAGTGCAGGGGGCGCGAATGAAAAACTGTTTTTT. The encoded protein is CASSPASAGGANEKLFF.

The chain combines TRBV4-2 with TRBJ1-1, with a weak D call TRBD1 (5 bases). This CDR3 contains 13 residues. V lost 1 base and J 10 bases, leaving 13 bases between the germline ends. Per the germline V gene, CDR1 is LGHNA and CDR2 is YNFKEQ. CDR3 nucleotide sequence: TGTGCCAGCAGCCAAGGGGACGGACTGGGAGCTTTCTTT. The encoded protein is CASSQGDGLGAFF.

The V call is TRBV5-4, the J call TRBJ1-1; 7 bases match TRBD1. Germline loops: CDR1 SGHNT, CDR2 YYREEE (reference sequence). This CDR3 has 17 amino acids. Trimming cost V 4 bases and J 1 base; bases outside gene matches: 13. The CDR3 protein is CASSPERQGLGNTEAFF. The CDR3 DNA is TGTGCCAGCAGCCCCGAAAGACAGGGATTGGGGAACACTGAAGCTTTCTTT.

This clone was counted a few times. The CDR3 sequence is CASSPPDGEKLFF. The CDR3, as DNA: TGTGCCAGCTCACCACCCGACGGGGAAAAACTGTTTTTT. This chain joins TRBV18 and TRBJ1-4; D gene uncertain. With 0 bases removed from V and 8 bases from J, the gap between germline ends came to 7 bases. The CDR3 runs to 13 residues. The germline CDR1 and CDR2 sequences are KGHSH and LQKENI.

This chain links TRBV5-5 with TRBJ2-1; D possibly corresponds to TRBD2 (6 bases). The CDR3 runs 17 residues. Trimming left V 2 bases short and J 2 bases short, with 17 bases between. CDR1 is SGHKS and CDR2 is YYEKEE in the germline V gene (reference sequence). DNA for the CDR3: TGTGCCAGCAGCTTTTTTTCAGGAGGGAGGACCTACAATGAGCAGTTCTTC. Translated, it gives CASSFFSGGRTYNEQFF.

V and J are TRBV5-1 and TRBJ1-1; tentatively, D is TRBD1 (5 bases). The CDR3 runs to 16 residues. From germline, CDR1 is SGHRS and CDR2 YFSETQ. Trimming took 0 bases from V and 0 from J, leaving 12 bases between them. CDR3 residues: CASSLGQYLMNTEAFF. DNA for the CDR3: TGCGCCAGCAGCTTGGGACAGTATCTCATGAACACTGAAGCTTTCTTT.

This clone was detected only once. The chain uses TRBV3-1 (or the pseudogene TRBV3-2) and TRBJ1-4; 7 bases are a match to TRBD1. CDR1 is LGHDT, CDR2 YNNKEL, per germline (reference sequence). The ends lost 0 bases at V and 8 bases at J; junction bases unmatched: 9. This CDR3 contains 16 residues. CDR3 amino acids: CASSQDMTGRREKLFF. The CDR3 DNA sequence: TGTGCCAGCAGCCAAGATATGACAGGGCGAAGGGAAAAACTGTTTTTT.

This rearrangement joins TRBV11-3 to TRBJ2-3, with 13 bases matching TRBD2. The CDR3 contains 16 residues. Germline-derived CDR1 and CDR2 are SGHNT and YENEEA. V shed 5 bases, J shed 3 bases, and the junction held 5 bases outside the gene matches. DNA of the CDR3: TGTGCCAGCAGCCCGCGACTAGCGGGGGGTACAGATACGCAGTATTTT. Protein: CASSPRLAGGTDTQYF. The whole variable domain, filled in from reference TRBV11-3 and TRBJ2-3, reads EAGVVQSPRYKIIEKKQPVAFWCNPISGHNTLYWYLQNLGQGPELLIRYENEEAVDDSQLPKDRFSAERLKGVDSTLKIQPAELGDSAVYLCASSPRLAGGTDTQYFGPGTRLTVL.

V and J are TRBV19 and TRBJ1-3; tentative D call: TRBD1 (5 bases). CDR1 LNHDA and CDR2 SQIVND come from the germline V gene (reference sequence). The CDR3 loop spans 15 amino acids. V was shortened by 2 bases and J by 4 bases, with 12 bases between the two germline ends. CDR3: CASSIIPPGGNTIYF. The DNA for the CDR3 is TGTGCCAGTAGTATAATCCCCCCAGGGGGAAACACCATATATTTT.

This chain connects TRBV10-2 to TRBJ2-3; D remains unclear. The CDR3 is made up of 11 amino acids. Deletions cut 5 bases from V and 0 bases from J, with 0 bases between. Germline CDR1 WSHSY, CDR2 SAAADI. CDR3 region: CASSSTDTQYF. CDR3 coding DNA: TGCGCCAGCAGTAGCACAGATACGCAGTATTTT.

The V call is TRBV3-1 (or the pseudogene TRBV3-2), the J call TRBJ1-5; 7 bases line up with TRBD1. Trimming at V came to 6 bases and at J to 3 bases, leaving 5 bases not matched to a gene. The CDR3 covers 14 residues. CDR1 LGHDT and CDR2 YNNKEL come from the germline V gene (reference sequence). CDR3 region: CASSLQGYNQPQHF. In nucleotides, the CDR3 is TGTGCCAGCAGTCTACAGGGGTACAATCAGCCCCAGCATTTT.

This clone appeared a few times. The chain joins TRBV6-4 to TRBJ2-2; D call uncertain. Germline CDR1 MRHNA, CDR2 SNTAGT. Trimming shortened V by 4 bases and J by 4 bases, and 7 bases separated the two germline ends. This CDR3 is 13 amino acids long. CDR3 loop: CASSASRTGELFF. In nucleotides, the CDR3 is TGTGCCAGCAGTGCTTCCCGCACCGGGGAGCTGTTTTTT.

This clone was detected once. This chain uses TRBV12-3 or TRBV12-4 with TRBJ1-1, with D unresolved. The CDR3 runs to 13 residues. The V end was cut by 7 bases, the J end by 0 bases, with 9 bases between. The CDR3: CASTLQLNTEAFF. The CDR3 DNA follows: TGTGCCAGCACGCTACAGCTGAACACTGAAGCTTTCTTT.